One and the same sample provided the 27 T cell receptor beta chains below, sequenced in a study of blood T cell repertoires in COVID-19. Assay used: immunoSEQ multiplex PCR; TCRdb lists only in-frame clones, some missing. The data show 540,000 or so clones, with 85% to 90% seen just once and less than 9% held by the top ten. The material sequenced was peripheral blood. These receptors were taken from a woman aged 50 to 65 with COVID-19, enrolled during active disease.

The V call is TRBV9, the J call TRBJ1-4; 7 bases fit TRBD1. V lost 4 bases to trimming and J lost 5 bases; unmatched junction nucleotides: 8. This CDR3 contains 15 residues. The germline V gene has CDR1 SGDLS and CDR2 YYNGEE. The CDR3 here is CASSPSGTVNEKLFF. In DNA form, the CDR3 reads TGTGCCAGCAGCCCATCCGGGACAGTAAATGAAAAACTGTTTTTT.

CDR3: CASSQWGGPDGYTF. Here the CDR3 DNA reads TGTGCCAGCAGCCAATGGGGAGGGCCGGATGGCTACACCTTC. V gene TRBV16 combines with J gene TRBJ1-2; D not resolved. V was clipped by 1 base and J by 6 bases, with 12 bases between them. In germline, CDR1 is KGHSY, CDR2 FQNENV. The CDR3 covers 14 residues. Variable domain in full (rest from reference TRBV16 and TRBJ1-2): GEEVAQTPKHLVRGEGQKAKLYCAPIKGHSYVFWYQQVLKNEFKFLISFQNENVFDETGMPKERFSAKCLPNSPCSLEIQATKLEDSAVYFCASSQWGGPDGYTFGSGTRLTVV.

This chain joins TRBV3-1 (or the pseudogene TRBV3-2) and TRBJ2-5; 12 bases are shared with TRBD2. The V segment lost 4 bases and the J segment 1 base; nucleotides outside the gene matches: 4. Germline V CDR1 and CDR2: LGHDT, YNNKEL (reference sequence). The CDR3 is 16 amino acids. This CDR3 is CASSPWTSGIQETQYF. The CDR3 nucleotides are TGTGCCAGCAGCCCATGGACTAGCGGGATCCAAGAGACCCAGTACTTC.

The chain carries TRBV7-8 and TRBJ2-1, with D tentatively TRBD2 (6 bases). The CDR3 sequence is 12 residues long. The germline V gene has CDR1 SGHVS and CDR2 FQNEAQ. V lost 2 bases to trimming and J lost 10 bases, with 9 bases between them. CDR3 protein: CASSLIRGEQFF. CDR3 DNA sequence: TGTGCCAGCAGCTTAATTCGGGGGGAGCAGTTCTTC.

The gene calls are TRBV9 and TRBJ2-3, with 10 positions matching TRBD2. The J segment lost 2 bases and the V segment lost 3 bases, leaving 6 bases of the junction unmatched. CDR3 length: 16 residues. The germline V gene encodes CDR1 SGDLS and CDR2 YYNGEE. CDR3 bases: TGTGCCAGCAGCGCCTCGGGGACTAGCGCCACAGATACGCAGTATTTT. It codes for CASSASGTSATDTQYF.

This CDR3 reads CSASADRGTEAFF. CDR3 nucleotide sequence: TGCAGTGCTAGTGCGGACCGGGGCACTGAAGCTTTCTTT. V and J are TRBV20-1 and TRBJ1-1; no firm D call. This CDR3 contains 13 residues. The germline V gene encodes CDR1 DFQATT and CDR2 SNEGSKA (reference sequence). V lost 3 bases to trimming and J lost 4 bases, with 12 bases between them.

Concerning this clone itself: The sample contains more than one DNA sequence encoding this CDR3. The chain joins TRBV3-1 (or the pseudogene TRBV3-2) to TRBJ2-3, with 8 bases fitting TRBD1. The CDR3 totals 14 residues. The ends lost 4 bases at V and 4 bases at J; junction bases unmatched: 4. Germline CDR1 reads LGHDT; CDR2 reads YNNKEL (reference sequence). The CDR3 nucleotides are TGTGCCAGCAGCCCAGGACAGGGAGCAGATACGCAGTATTTT. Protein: CASSPGQGADTQYF.

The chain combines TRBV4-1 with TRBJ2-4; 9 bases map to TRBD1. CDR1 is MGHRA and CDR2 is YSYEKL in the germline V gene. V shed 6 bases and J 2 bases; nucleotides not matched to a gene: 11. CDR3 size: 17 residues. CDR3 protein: CASSRVTGGAPKNIQYF. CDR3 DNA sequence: TGCGCCAGCAGTCGAGTAACAGGGGGCGCACCCAAAAACATTCAGTACTTC.

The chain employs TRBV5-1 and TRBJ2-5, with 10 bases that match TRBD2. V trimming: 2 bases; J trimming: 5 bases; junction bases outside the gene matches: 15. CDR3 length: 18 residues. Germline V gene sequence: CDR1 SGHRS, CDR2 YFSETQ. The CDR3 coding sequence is TGCGCCAGCAGCTTAAGCGGGGGGGCCAGCCCGCCAGGGGAGACCCAGTACTTC. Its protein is CASSLSGGASPPGETQYF.

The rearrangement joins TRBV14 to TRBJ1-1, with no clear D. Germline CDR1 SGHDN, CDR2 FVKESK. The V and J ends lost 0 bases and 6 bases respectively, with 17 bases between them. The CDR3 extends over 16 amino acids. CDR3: CASSQDTPGGHAEAFF. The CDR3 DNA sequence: TGTGCCAGCAGCCAAGATACCCCGGGCGGGCACGCTGAAGCTTTCTTT.

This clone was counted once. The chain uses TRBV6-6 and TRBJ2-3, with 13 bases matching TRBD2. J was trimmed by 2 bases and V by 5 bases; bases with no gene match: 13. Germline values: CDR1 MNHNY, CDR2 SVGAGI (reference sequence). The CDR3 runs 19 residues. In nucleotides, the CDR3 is TGTGCCAGCAGTCCCCGACTAGGGACTAGCGGGACGTCCACAGATACGCAGTATTTT. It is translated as CASSPRLGTSGTSTDTQYF.

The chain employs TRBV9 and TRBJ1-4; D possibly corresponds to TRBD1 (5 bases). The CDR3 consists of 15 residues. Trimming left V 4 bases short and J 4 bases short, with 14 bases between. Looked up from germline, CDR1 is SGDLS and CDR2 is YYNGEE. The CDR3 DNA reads TGTGCCAGCAGCCCTATGACAGCAAATAATGAAAAACTGTTTTTT. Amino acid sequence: CASSPMTANNEKLFF.

Written as DNA, the CDR3 is TGTGCCAGCAGCCGCCCGGACAGGGGGCGCGGATTAGGTACCGGGGAGCTGTTTTTT. Residues: CASSRPDRGRGLGTGELFF. The chain recombines TRBV7-9 with TRBJ2-2; 11 bases are a match to TRBD1. The CDR3 totals 19 residues. Trimming removed 5 bases from V and 5 bases from J; junction bases left unmatched: 16. Germline assignment: CDR1 SEHNR and CDR2 FQNEAQ (reference sequence). The full variable domain, completed using reference TRBV7-9 and TRBJ2-2, is DTGVSQNPRHKITKRGQNVTFRCDPISEHNRLYWYRQTLGQGPEFLTYFQNEAQLEKSRLLSDRFSAERPKGSFSTLEIQRTEQGDSAMYLCASSRPDRGRGLGTGELFFGEGSRLTVL.

CDR3: CASSIAGSNYGYTF. In DNA form, the CDR3 reads TGTGCCAGTAGTATAGCTGGGAGTAACTATGGCTACACCTTC. This sequence joins TRBV19 and TRBJ1-2, with D unresolved. This CDR3 has 14 residues. Trimming stripped 1 base from V and 1 base from J, with 7 bases between. CDR1 and CDR2 from the germline V gene are LNHDA and SQIVND (reference sequence).

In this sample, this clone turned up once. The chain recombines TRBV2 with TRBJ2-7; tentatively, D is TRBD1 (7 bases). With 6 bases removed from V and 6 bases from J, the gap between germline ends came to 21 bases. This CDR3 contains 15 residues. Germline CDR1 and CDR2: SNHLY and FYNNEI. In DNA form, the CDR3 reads TGTGCCAGCAGCGCCCTGGACAGGCGGAGGGGCGAGCAGTACTTC. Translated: CASSALDRRRGEQYF. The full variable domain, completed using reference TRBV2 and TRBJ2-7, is EPEVTQTPSHQVTQMGQEVILRCVPISNHLYFYWYRQILGQKVEFLVSFYNNEISEKSEIFDDQFSVERPDGSNFTLKIRSTKLEDSAMYFCASSALDRRRGEQYFGPGTRLTVT.

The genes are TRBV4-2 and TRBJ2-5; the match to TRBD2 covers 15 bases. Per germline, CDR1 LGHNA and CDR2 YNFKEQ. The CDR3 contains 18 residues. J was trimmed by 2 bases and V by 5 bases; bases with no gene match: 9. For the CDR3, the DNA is TGTGCCAGCAGCTCTCGGACTAGCGGGGGGGCCGGTCAAGAGACCCAGTACTTC. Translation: CASSSRTSGGAGQETQYF.

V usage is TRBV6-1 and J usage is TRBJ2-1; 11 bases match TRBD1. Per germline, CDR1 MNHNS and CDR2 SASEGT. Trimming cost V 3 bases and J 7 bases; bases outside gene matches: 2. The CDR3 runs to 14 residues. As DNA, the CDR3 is TGTGCCAGCAGTGACGGGACAGGGGGAAATGAGCAGTTCTTC. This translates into CASSDGTGGNEQFF.

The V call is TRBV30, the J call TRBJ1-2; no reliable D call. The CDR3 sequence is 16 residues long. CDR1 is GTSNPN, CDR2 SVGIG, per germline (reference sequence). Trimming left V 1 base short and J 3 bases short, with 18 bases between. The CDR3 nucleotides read TGTGCCTGGAGTGGTCTGAGGATTCTATACGACTATGGCTACACCTTC. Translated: CAWSGLRILYDYGYTF.

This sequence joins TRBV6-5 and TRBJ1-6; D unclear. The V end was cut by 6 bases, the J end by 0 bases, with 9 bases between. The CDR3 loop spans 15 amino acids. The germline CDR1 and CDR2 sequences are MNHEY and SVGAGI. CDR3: CASREEGSYNSPLHF. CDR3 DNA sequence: TGTGCCAGCAGGGAGGAGGGCTCCTATAATTCACCCCTCCACTTT.

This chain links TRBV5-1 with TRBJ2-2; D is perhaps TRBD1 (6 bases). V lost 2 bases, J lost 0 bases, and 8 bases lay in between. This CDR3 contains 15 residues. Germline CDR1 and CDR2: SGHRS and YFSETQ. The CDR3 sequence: CASSFRTANTGELFF. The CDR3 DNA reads TGCGCCAGCAGCTTCAGGACAGCGAACACCGGGGAGCTGTTTTTT.

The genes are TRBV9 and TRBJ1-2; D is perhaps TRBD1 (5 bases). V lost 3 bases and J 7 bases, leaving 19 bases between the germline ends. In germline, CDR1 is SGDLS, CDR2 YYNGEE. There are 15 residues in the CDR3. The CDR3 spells CASSGLGREVGGYTF. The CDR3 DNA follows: TGTGCCAGCAGCGGGCTCGGCAGGGAAGTTGGTGGCTACACCTTC.

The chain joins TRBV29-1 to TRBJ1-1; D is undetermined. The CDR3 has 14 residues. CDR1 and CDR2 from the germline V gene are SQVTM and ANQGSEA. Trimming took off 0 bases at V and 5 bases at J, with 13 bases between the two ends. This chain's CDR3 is CSVEDNVRRTEAFF. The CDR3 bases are TGCAGCGTTGAAGATAACGTCCGCAGGACTGAAGCTTTCTTT. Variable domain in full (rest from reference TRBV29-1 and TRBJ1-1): SAVISQKPSRDICQRGTSLTIQCQVDSQVTMMFWYRQQPGQSLTLIATANQGSEATYESGFVIDKFPISRPNLTFSTLTVSNMSPEDSSIYLCSVEDNVRRTEAFFGQGTRLTVV.

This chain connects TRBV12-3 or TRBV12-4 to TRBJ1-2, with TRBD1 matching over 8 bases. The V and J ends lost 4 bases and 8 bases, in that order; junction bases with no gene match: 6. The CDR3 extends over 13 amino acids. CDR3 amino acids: CASSYRTGGGYTF. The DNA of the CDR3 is TGTGCCAGCAGTTATCGAACAGGGGGAGGCTACACCTTC.

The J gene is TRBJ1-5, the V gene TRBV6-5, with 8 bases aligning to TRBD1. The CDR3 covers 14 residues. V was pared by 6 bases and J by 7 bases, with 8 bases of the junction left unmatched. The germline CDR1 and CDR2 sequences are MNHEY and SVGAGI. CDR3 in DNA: TGTGCCAGCAGGGCCACAGGGGGAAAGCAGCCCCAGCATTTT. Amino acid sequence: CASRATGGKQPQHF.

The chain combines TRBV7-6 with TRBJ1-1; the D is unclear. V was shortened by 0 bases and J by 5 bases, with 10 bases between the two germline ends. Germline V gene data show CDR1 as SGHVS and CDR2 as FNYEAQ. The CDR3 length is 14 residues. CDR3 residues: CASSLAPEATEAFF. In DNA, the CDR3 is TGTGCCAGCAGCTTAGCGCCTGAGGCAACTGAAGCTTTCTTT.

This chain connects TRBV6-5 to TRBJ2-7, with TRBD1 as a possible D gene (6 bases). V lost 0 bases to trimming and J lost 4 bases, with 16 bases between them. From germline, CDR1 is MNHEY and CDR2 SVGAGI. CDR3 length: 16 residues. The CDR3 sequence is CASSYSTRGPGYEQYF. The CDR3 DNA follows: TGTGCCAGCAGTTACTCGACCAGGGGCCCTGGGTACGAGCAGTACTTC.

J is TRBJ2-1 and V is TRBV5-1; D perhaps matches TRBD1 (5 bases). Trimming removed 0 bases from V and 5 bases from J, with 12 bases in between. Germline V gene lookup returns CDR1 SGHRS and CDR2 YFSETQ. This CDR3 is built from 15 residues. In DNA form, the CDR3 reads TGCGCCAGCAGCTTGGTGGCAGGGCCTGACAATGAGCAGTTCTTC. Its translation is CASSLVAGPDNEQFF. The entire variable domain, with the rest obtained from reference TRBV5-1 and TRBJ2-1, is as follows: KAGVTQTPRYLIKTRGQQVTLSCSPISGHRSVSWYQQTPGQGLQFLFEYFSETQRNKGNFPGRFSGRQFSNSRSEMNVSTLELGDSALYLCASSLVAGPDNEQFFGPGTRLTVL.